This TCR beta chain is drawn from a study of T cells after yellow fever vaccination. Many counts were recorded for this clonotype. CDR3 size: 18 residues. J lost 3 bases, V lost 5 bases, and 11 bases had no gene match. Per germline, CDR1 SEHNR and CDR2 FQNEAQ (reference sequence). TCRdb re-called the 5' RACE reads through MiXCR, storing one row per CDR3 protein. The sample yields 250,000 or so distinct CDR3 sequences, 3.6% seen once. The TCR sequence derives from a man aged 18 to 30 who received the YFV17D yellow fever vaccine. The input for sequencing was PBMCs, taken 15 days after the yellow fever booster vaccination. The rearrangement uses TRBV7-9 and TRBJ2-3, with TRBD2 matching 13 bases. DNA for the CDR3: TGTGCCAGCAGCCCCCCTTTGACTAGCGGGGGGATGACAGATACGCAGTATTTT. Its protein is CASSPPLTSGGMTDTQYF.